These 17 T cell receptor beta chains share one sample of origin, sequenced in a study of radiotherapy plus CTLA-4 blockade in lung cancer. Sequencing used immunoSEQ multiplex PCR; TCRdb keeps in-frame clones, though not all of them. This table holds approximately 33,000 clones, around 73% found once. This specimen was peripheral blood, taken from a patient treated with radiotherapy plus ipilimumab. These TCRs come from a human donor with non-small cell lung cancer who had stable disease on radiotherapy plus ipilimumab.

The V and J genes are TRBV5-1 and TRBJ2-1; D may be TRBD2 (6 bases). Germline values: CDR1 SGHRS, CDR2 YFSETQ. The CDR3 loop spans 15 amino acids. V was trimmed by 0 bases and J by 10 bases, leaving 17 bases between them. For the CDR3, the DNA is TGCGCCAGCAGCTTGGGGGACTCCCGCAGGGAGGAGCAGTTCTTC. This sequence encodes CASSLGDSRREEQFF. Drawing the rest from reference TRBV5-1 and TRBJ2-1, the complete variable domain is KAGVTQTPRYLIKTRGQQVTLSCSPISGHRSVSWYQQTPGQGLQFLFEYFSETQRNKGNFPGRFSGRQFSNSRSEMNVSTLELGDSALYLCASSLGDSRREEQFFGPGTRLTVL.

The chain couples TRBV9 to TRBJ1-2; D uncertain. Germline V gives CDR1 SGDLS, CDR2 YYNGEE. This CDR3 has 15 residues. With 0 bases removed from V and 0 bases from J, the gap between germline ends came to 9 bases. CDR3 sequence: CASSVDGRANYGYTF. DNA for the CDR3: TGTGCCAGCAGCGTAGATGGCCGAGCTAACTATGGCTACACCTTC.

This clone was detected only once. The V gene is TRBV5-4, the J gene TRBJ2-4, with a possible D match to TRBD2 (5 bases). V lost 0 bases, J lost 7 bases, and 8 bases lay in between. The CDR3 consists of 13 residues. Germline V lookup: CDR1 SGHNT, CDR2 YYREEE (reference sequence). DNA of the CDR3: TGTGCCAGCAGCTTGGGGAGGATGAACATTCAGTACTTC. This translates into CASSLGRMNIQYF.

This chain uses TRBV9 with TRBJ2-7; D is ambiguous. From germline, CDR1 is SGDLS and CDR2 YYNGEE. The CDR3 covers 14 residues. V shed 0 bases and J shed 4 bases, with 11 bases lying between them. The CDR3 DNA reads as TGTGCCAGCAGCGTAGACTCGGGTACTTACGAGCAGTACTTC. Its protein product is CASSVDSGTYEQYF.

The CDR3 bases are TGTGCCAGTACCAATCGGGTGGGGCGAGCTAACTATGGCTACACCTTC. Protein: CASTNRVGRANYGYTF. J is TRBJ1-2 and V is TRBV19, with TRBD1 as a possible D gene (5 bases). The CDR3 is 16 amino acids. The V end lost 7 bases, the J end lost 0 bases, and 18 bases lay between the germline ends. CDR1 is LNHDA and CDR2 is SQIVND in the germline V gene (reference sequence).

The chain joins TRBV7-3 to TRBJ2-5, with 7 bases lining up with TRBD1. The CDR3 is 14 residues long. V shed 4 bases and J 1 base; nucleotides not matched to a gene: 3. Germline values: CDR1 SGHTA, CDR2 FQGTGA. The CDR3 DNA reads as TGTGCCAGCAGCTCACAGGGGATCCAAGAGACCCAGTACTTC. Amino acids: CASSSQGIQETQYF. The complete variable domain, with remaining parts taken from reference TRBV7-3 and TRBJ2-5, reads GAGVSQTPSNKVTEKGKYVELRCDPISGHTALYWYRQSLGQGPEFLIYFQGTGAADDSGLPNDRFFAVRPEGSVSTLKIQRTERGDSAVYLCASSSQGIQETQYFGPGTRLLVL.

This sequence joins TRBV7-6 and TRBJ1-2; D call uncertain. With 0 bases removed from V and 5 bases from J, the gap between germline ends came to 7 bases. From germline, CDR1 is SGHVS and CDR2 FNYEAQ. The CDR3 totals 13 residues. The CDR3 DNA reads TGTGCCAGCAGCTTAGCAGACTTGTATGGCTACACCTTC. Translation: CASSLADLYGYTF.

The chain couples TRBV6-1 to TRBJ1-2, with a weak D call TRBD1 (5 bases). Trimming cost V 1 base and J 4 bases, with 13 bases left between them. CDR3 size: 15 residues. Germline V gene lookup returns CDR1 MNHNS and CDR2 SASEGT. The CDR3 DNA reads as TGTGCCAGCAGTGAAGTCACGGGACCCCTCTATGGCTACACCTTC. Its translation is CASSEVTGPLYGYTF.

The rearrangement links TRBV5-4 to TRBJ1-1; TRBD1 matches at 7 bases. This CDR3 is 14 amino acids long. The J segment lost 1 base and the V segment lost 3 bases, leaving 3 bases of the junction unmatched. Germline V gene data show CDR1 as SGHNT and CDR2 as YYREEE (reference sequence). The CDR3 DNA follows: TGTGCCAGCAGCTCCGGGACAGCGAACACTGAAGCTTTCTTT. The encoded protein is CASSSGTANTEAFF.

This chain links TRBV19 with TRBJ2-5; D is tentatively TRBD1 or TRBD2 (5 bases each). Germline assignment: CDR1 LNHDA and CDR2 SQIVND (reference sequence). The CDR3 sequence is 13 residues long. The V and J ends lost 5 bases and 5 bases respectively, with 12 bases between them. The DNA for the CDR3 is TGTGCCAGTAGTGGGGGACGGGTCGAGACCCAGTACTTC. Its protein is CASSGGRVETQYF.

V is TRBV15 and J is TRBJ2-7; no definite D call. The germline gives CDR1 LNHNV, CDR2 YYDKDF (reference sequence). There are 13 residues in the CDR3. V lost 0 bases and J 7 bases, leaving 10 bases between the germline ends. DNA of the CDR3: TGTGCCACCAGCAGAGATCAGGTTGGGGAGCAGTACTTC. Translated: CATSRDQVGEQYF. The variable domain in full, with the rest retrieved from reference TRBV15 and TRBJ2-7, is DAMVIQNPRYQVTQFGKPVTLSCSQTLNHNVMYWYQQKSSQAPKLLFHYYDKDFNNEADTPDNFQSRRPNTSFCFLDIRSPGLGDTAMYLCATSRDQVGEQYFGPGTRLTVT.

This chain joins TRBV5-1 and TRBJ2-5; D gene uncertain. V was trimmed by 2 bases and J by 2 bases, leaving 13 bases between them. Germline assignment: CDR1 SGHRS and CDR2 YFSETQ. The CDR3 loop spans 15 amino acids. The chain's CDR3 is CASSLVTRAQETQYF. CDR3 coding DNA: TGCGCCAGCAGCTTAGTAACCCGGGCACAAGAGACCCAGTACTTC. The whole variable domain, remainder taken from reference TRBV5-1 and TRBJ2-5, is KAGVTQTPRYLIKTRGQQVTLSCSPISGHRSVSWYQQTPGQGLQFLFEYFSETQRNKGNFPGRFSGRQFSNSRSEMNVSTLELGDSALYLCASSLVTRAQETQYFGPGTRLLVL.

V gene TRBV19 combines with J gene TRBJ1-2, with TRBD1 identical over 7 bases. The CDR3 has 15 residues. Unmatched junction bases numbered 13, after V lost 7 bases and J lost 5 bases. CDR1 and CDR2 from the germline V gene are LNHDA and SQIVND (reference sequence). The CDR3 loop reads CASTPPGGTEYGYTF. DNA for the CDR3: TGTGCCAGTACCCCCCCCGGGGGGACAGAGTATGGCTACACCTTC.

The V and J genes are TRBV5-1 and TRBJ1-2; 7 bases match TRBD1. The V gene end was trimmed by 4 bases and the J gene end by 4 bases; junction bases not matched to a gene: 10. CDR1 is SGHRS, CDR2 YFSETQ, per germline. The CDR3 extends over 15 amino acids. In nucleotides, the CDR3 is TGCGCCAGCAGCCCTGTGATCAGGGGGTCCTATGGCTACACCTTC. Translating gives CASSPVIRGSYGYTF.

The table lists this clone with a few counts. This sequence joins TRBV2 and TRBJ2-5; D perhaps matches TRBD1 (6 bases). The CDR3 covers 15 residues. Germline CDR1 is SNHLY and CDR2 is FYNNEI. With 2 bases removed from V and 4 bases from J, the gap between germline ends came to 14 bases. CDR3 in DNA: TGTGCCAGCAGTGAACAGGGGCTCCAGGGAGAGACCCAGTACTTC. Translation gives CASSEQGLQGETQYF.

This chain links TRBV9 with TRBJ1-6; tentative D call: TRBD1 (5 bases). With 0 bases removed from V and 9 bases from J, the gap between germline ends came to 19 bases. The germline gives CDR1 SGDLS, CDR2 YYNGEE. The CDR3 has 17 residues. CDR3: CASSVASPGTTSSPLHF. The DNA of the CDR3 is TGTGCCAGCAGCGTAGCCTCTCCCGGGACTACAAGTTCACCCCTCCACTTT.

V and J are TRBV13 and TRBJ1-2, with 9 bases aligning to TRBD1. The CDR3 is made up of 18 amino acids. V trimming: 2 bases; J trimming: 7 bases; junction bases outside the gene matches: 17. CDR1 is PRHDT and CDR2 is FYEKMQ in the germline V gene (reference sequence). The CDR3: CASSLISSRDRAGGGYTF. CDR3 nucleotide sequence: TGTGCCAGCAGCTTAATTTCGAGCCGGGACAGGGCGGGAGGTGGCTACACCTTC.